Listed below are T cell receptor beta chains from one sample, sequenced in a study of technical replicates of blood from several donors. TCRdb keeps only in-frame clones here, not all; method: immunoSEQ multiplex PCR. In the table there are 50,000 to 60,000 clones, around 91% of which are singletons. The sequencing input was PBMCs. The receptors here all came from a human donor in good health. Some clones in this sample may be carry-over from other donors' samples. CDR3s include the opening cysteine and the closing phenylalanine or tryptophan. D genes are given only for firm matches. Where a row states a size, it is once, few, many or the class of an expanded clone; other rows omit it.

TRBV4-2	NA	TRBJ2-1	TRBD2	CASSDPGLALYNEQFF	TGTGCCAGCAGCGATCCGGGACTAGCATTATACAATGAGCAGTTCTTC
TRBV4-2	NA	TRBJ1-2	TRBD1	CASSRSGTGNYGYTF	TGTGCCAGCAGCCGATCCGGGACAGGTAACTATGGCTACACCTTC
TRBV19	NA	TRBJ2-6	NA	CASSVGGKSSGANVLTF	TGTGCCAGCAGTGTTGGGGGGAAAAGCTCTGGGGCCAACGTCCTGACTTTC
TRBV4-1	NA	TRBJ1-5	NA	CASSQDLVGAQQPQHF	TGCGCCAGCAGCCAAGATTTAGTAGGGGCGCAGCAGCCCCAGCATTTT
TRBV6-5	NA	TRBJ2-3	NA	CASSRRTSTDTQYF	TGTGCCAGCAGCCGACGGACTAGCACAGATACGCAGTATTTT
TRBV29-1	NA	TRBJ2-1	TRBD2	CSVESILPAGGPGEQFF	TGCAGCGTTGAATCAATCCTCCCGGCGGGAGGGCCGGGTGAGCAGTTCTTC
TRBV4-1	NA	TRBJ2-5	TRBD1	CASSQSETGGGETQYF	TGCGCCAGCAGCCAGTCGGAGACAGGGGGCGGTGAGACCCAGTACTTC
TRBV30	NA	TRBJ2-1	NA	CAWSSTIKQFF	TGTGCCTGGAGCTCGACTATTAAGCAGTTCTTC
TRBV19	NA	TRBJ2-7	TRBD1	CASASWGQSYEQYF	TGTGCCAGCGCTTCTTGGGGACAGTCCTACGAGCAGTACTTC
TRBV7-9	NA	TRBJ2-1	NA	CASSQTAYEQFF	TGTGCCAGCAGCCAGACAGCCTATGAGCAGTTCTTC
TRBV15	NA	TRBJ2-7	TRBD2	CATSWGLAGTSSYEQYF	TGTGCCACCAGCTGGGGACTAGCGGGAACAAGCTCCTACGAGCAGTACTTC
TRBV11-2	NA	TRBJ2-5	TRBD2	CASSPLAGVALGTQYF	TGTGCCAGCAGCCCTTTAGCGGGAGTCGCGCTCGGGACCCAGTACTTC
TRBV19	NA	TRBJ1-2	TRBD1	CASSTDRGNYGYTF	TGTGCCAGTAGCACCGACAGGGGGAACTATGGCTACACCTTC
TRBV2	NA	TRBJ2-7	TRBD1	CASSADRGREQYF	TGTGCCAGCTCGGCGGACAGGGGGCGAGAGCAGTACTTC
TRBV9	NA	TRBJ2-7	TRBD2	CASSVGASGAYEQYF	TGTGCCAGCAGCGTAGGGGCTAGCGGAGCCTACGAGCAGTACTTC
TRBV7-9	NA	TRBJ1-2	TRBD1	CASSLPGGLGYGYTF	TGTGCCAGCAGCTTACCAGGGGGACTCGGCTATGGCTACACCTTC
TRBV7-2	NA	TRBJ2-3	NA	CASSSQGSTDTQYF	TGTGCCAGCAGCTCACAGGGTAGCACAGATACGCAGTATTTT
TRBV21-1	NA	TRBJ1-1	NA	CASNQGPRVREAFF	TGTGCCAGCAACCAGGGCCCGCGCGTACGGGAAGCTTTCTTT
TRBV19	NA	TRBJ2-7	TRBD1	CASSKPGQGSYEQYF	TGTGCCAGTAGTAAACCGGGACAGGGGTCCTACGAGCAGTACTTC
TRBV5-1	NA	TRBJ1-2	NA	CASSLDLDYGYTF	TGCGCCAGCAGCTTGGACTTAGACTATGGCTACACCTTC
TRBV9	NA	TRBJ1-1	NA	CASSKDKNTEAFF	TGTGCCAGCAGCAAGGACAAGAACACTGAAGCTTTCTTT
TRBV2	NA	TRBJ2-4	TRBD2	CASSASGGAKNIQYF	TGTGCCAGCAGTGCTAGCGGGGGGGCCAAAAACATTCAGTACTTC
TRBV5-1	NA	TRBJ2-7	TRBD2	CASRLNLGLAGGVHYEQYF	TGCGCCAGCAGATTAAATTTAGGACTAGCGGGAGGAGTACACTACGAGCAGTACTTC
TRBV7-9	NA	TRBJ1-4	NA	CASSPGQSVIYEKLFF	TGTGCCAGCAGCCCTGGACAGTCCGTAATTTATGAAAAACTGTTTTTT
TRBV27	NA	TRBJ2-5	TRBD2	CASKSGLAGATLGLAYTETQYF	TGTGCCAGCAAATCGGGGCTAGCGGGAGCCACGCTAGGATTGGCCTATACAGAGACCCAGTACTTC
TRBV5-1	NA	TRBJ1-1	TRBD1	CASSLQGQGNTEAFF	TGCGCCAGCAGCTTGCAGGGACAGGGGAACACTGAAGCTTTCTTT
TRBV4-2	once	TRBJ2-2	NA	CASSRSVGTTNTGELFF	TGTGCCAGCAGCCGGTCAGTCGGGACAACGAACACCGGGGAGCTGTTTTTT
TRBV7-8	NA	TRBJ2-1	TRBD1	CASSVEDRVNNEQFF	TGTGCCAGCAGCGTCGAGGACAGGGTTAATAATGAGCAGTTCTTC
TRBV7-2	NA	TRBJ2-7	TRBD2	CASSWSGGPQYEQYF	TGTGCCAGCAGCTGGAGCGGGGGGCCCCAATACGAGCAGTACTTC
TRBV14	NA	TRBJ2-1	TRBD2	CASSHRTSGRGTLNEQFF	TGTGCCAGCAGCCACCGGACTAGCGGGAGGGGCACTCTCAATGAGCAGTTCTTC
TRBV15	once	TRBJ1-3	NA	CATSRDRLPSGNTIYF	TGTGCCACCAGCAGAGATCGACTGCCCTCTGGAAACACCATATATTTT
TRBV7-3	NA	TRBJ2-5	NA	CASSLRNRDIKETQYF	TGTGCCAGCAGCCTTAGGAACCGGGACATAAAAGAGACCCAGTACTTC
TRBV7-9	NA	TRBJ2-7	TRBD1	CASSSMGTGVSYEQYF	TGTGCCAGCAGCTCTATGGGCACAGGGGTCTCCTACGAGCAGTACTTC
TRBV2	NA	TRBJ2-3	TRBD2	CASNGGDTDTQYF	TGTGCCAGCAACGGGGGGGACACAGATACGCAGTATTTT
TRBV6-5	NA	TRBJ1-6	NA	CASSYSGPGFSPLHF	TGTGCCAGCAGTTACTCCGGTCCAGGGTTCTCACCCCTCCACTTT
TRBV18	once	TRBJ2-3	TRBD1	CASSSQGALDTDTQYF	TGTGCCAGCTCATCACAGGGGGCTCTCGACACAGATACGCAGTATTTT
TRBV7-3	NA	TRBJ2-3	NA	CASSQWGDTDTQYF	TGTGCCAGCAGCCAATGGGGAGACACAGATACGCAGTATTTT
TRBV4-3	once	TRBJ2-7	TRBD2	CASSQASREGYEQYF	TGCGCCAGCAGCCAAGCGTCGCGGGAGGGCTACGAGCAGTACTTC
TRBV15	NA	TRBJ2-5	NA	CATSALGGAGETQYF	TGTGCCACCAGCGCACTAGGGGGCGCGGGGGAGACCCAGTACTTC
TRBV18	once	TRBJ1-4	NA	CASSPGHTGEKLFF	TGTGCCAGCTCGCCGGGACATACAGGGGAAAAACTGTTTTTT
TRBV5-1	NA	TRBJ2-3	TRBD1	CASSLEGQGATDTQYF	TGCGCCAGCAGCTTGGAGGGTCAGGGGGCTACAGATACGCAGTATTTT
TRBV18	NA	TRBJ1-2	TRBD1	CASSLQTGSEGYTF	TGTGCCAGCTCTCTACAGACAGGGTCGGAAGGCTACACCTTC
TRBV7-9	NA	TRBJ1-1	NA	CASSRPGVLRTEAFF	TGTGCCAGCAGCCGCCCCGGGGTTTTGAGGACTGAAGCTTTCTTT
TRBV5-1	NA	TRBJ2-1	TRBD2	CASNILGGRGGLNEQFF	TGCGCCAGCAACATACTTGGAGGGCGGGGGGGCCTCAATGAGCAGTTCTTC
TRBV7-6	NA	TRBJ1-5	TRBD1	CASSAGTGSNQPQHF	TGTGCCAGCAGCGCCGGGACAGGCTCCAATCAGCCCCAGCATTTT
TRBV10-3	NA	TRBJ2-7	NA	CATVQGGSYEQYF	TGTGCCACGGTACAGGGCGGTTCCTACGAGCAGTACTTC
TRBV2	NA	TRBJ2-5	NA	CASRPHGEETQYF	TGTGCCAGCAGACCCCACGGAGAAGAGACCCAGTACTTC
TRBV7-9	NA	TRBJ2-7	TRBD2	CASSSGGSGALSEQYF	TGTGCCAGCAGCTCCGGGGGTAGCGGGGCGCTTTCCGAGCAGTACTTC
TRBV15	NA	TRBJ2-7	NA	CATSRITGYSEQYF	TGTGCCACCAGCAGAATCACAGGGTACTCCGAGCAGTACTTC
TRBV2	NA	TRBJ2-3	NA	CASTKNSAGGRTDTQYF	TGTGCCAGCACTAAGAACTCCGCTGGGGGCCGCACAGATACGCAGTATTTT
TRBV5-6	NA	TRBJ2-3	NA	CASSFPRLRGKTDTQYF	TGTGCCAGCAGCTTCCCTAGATTACGGGGGAAGACAGATACGCAGTATTTT
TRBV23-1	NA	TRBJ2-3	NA	CASSFPVLDTQYF	TGCGCCAGCAGTTTCCCGGTCCTAGATACGCAGTATTTT
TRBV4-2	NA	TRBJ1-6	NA	CASSQEGGGANSPLHF	TGTGCCAGCAGCCAAGAGGGGGGAGGGGCAAATTCACCCCTCCACTTT